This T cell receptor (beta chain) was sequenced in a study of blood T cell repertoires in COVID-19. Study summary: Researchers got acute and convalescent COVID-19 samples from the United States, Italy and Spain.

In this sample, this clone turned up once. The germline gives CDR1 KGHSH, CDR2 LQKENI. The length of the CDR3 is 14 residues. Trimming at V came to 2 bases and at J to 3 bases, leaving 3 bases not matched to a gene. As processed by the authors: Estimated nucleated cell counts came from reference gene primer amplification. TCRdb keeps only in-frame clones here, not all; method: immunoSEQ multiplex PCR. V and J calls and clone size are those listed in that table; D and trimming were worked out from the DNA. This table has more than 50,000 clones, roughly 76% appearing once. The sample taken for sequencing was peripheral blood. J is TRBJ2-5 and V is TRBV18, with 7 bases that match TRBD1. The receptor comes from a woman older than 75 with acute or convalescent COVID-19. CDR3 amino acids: CASSPYRGEETQYF. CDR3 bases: TGTGCCAGCTCACCATACAGGGGTGAAGAGACCCAGTACTTC. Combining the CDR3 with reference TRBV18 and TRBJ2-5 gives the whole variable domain NAGVMQNPRHLVRRRGQEARLRCSPMKGHSHVYWYRQLPEEGLKFMVYLQKENIIDESGMPKERFSAEFPKEGPSILRIQQVVRGDSAAYFCASSPYRGEETQYFGPGTRLLVL.